These 23 T cell receptor beta chains were all obtained from the same sample, sequenced in a study of blood T cells in healthy people across ages. The second PCR ran roughly 6 to 11 cycles with a sample-barcoded 5' primer and J-beta primers. TCRdb independently ran MiXCR on the 5' RACE reads; one entry per CDR3 protein. The sample lists under 950,000 distinct CDR3 sequences, about a fifth occurring once. The sample was blood. Receptor source: a man between 70 and 80 years old in good health.

The table lists this clonotype with a few counts. This chain uses TRBV7-8 with TRBJ1-3; no firm D call. V was pared by 1 base and J by 4 bases, with 14 bases between. The germline CDR1 and CDR2 sequences are SGHVS and FQNEAQ. There are 16 residues in the CDR3. In DNA, the CDR3 is TGTGCCAGCAGCTTAGTCCACCCGTCGCAAGGAAACACCATATATTTT. It codes for CASSLVHPSQGNTIYF.

This clonotype was counted between two and nine times. A much more abundant neighbour one base away suggests this may be a read error. The chain links TRBV7-7 to TRBJ2-5; D is perhaps TRBD2 (6 bases). The CDR3 is made up of 14 amino acids. Germline V gene data show CDR1 as SSHAT and CDR2 as FNYEAQ (reference sequence). CDR3 DNA: TGTGCCGGCAGCTTCACCGGGAGAAGAGAGACCCAGTACTTC. This encodes CAGSFTGRRETQYF.

This clonotype was counted only a few times. The chain couples TRBV20-1 to TRBJ1-2; 11 bases line up with TRBD1. The CDR3 length is 12 residues. CDR1 and CDR2 (germline): DFQATT, SNEGSKA (reference sequence). Trimming cost V 6 bases and J 6 bases; bases outside gene matches: 3. CDR3 DNA: TGCAGTGCGCGGGGACAGGGGGATGGCTACACCTTC. Encoded protein: CSARGQGDGYTF.

The table lists this clonotype with a few counts. This chain joins TRBV29-1 and TRBJ1-4; 7 bases are a match to TRBD1. V was pared by 4 bases and J by 2 bases, with 4 bases of the junction left unmatched. Germline V gene data show CDR1 as SQVTM and CDR2 as ANQGSEA. The CDR3 spans 14 residues. Written as DNA, the CDR3 is TGCAGCGTTGTCCCAGGGGGGACTAATGAAAAACTGTTTTTT. The encoded protein is CSVVPGGTNEKLFF.

V and J are TRBV7-7 and TRBJ2-7, with D perhaps being TRBD1 or TRBD2 (5 bases each). Trimming pared 5 bases from V and 2 bases from J, leaving 10 bases between. The CDR3 totals 13 residues. The germline CDR1 and CDR2 sequences are SSHAT and FNYEAQ (reference sequence). For the CDR3, the DNA is TGTGCCAGCAGCGCCGGGACCCCCTACGAGCAGTACTTC. This codes for CASSAGTPYEQYF.

V is TRBV12-3 or TRBV12-4 and J is TRBJ2-1; D is unclear. V shed 7 bases and J shed 5 bases, with 6 bases lying between them. The CDR3 consists of 11 residues. DNA of the CDR3: TGTGCCAGCACAGCAAACAATGAGCAGTTCTTC. Translated: CASTANNEQFF.

CDR3 DNA sequence: TGCAGTGCTAGAGGCCCGCGGGATGGGACAGCTCAAGAAAAACTGTTTTTT. Translated, it gives CSARGPRDGTAQEKLFF. V is TRBV20-1 and J is TRBJ1-4; 7 bases fit TRBD1. V shed 1 base and J 8 bases; nucleotides not matched to a gene: 16. CDR1 DFQATT and CDR2 SNEGSKA come from the germline V gene (reference sequence). CDR3 size: 17 residues.

This clonotype appeared many times. The chain is built from TRBV24-1 and TRBJ2-4; 7 nucleotides agree with TRBD2. Trimming removed 3 bases from V and 5 bases from J; junction bases left unmatched: 9. This CDR3 contains 16 residues. Germline CDR1 and CDR2: KGHDR and SFDVKD. The CDR3 DNA reads as TGTGCCACCAGTGATCCCGGGCCCCGGGGGGAAAACATTCAGTACTTC. Amino acids: CATSDPGPRGENIQYF.

The chain has TRBV20-1 and TRBJ1-1; 10 nucleotides line up with TRBD1. The trim removed 7 bases at V and 7 bases at J, leaving 6 bases unmatched. The germline V gene has CDR1 DFQATT and CDR2 SNEGSKA (reference sequence). The CDR3 runs to 12 residues. As DNA, the CDR3 is TGCAGTGTCCACGGGACAGGGGATGAAGCTTTCTTT. This codes for CSVHGTGDEAFF.

The rearrangement joins TRBV3-1 to TRBJ2-1, with D unresolved. Looked up from germline, CDR1 is LGHDT and CDR2 is YNNKEL (reference sequence). V was shortened by 4 bases and J by 8 bases, with 9 bases between the two germline ends. The CDR3 totals 12 residues. The CDR3 protein is CASSRAHDEQFF. In DNA form, the CDR3 reads TGTGCCAGCAGCCGTGCTCACGATGAGCAGTTCTTC.

This clonotype has at least ten counts. The V gene is TRBV7-2, the J gene TRBJ1-1; 8 positions match TRBD1. V shed 10 bases, J shed 0 bases, and the junction held 10 bases outside the gene matches. Looked up from germline, CDR1 is SGHTA and CDR2 is FQGNSA. This CDR3 is 15 amino acids long. The CDR3 sequence is CATRQGRYMNTEAFF. Here the CDR3 DNA reads TGTGCCACCAGACAGGGGCGATACATGAACACTGAAGCTTTCTTT.

CDR3 loop: CASRDGTAYGYTF. For the CDR3, the DNA is TGTGCCAGCAGAGACGGGACGGCTTATGGCTACACCTTC. The V call is TRBV6-5, the J call TRBJ1-2, with a tentative D call TRBD1 (5 bases). The CDR3 has 13 residues. Looked up from germline, CDR1 is MNHEY and CDR2 is SVGAGI. V shed 6 bases and J shed 5 bases, with 13 bases lying between them.

This clonotype was seen many times. This chain joins TRBV27 and TRBJ2-1; no firm D call. Trimming pared 5 bases from V and 6 bases from J, leaving 14 bases between. The CDR3 runs to 14 residues. CDR1 is MNHEY, CDR2 SMNVEV, per germline (reference sequence). As DNA, the CDR3 is TGTGCCAGCAGTCCGCAAAGGAGACTCAATGAGCAGTTCTTC. This sequence encodes CASSPQRRLNEQFF.

This clonotype was picked up a small number of times. The CDR3 DNA reads as TGTGCCATCAGAGGGCCCATCAGAGACGAGCAGTACTTC. Its translation: CAIRGPIRDEQYF. J is TRBJ2-7 and V is TRBV10-3, with D unresolved. Trimming took 6 bases from V and 5 from J, leaving 14 bases between them. The germline V gene encodes CDR1 ENHRY and CDR2 SYGVKD. The CDR3 length is 13 residues.

The chain has TRBV6-6 and TRBJ1-5; possibly TRBD1 for D (5 bases). Germline CDR1 is MNHNY and CDR2 is SVGAGI (reference sequence). V was pared by 0 bases and J by 3 bases, with 12 bases between. This CDR3 is 16 amino acids long. CDR3 bases: TGTGCCAGCAGTTACTCAGGGCCGGGGCCCAATCAGCCCCAGCATTTT. Its translation: CASSYSGPGPNQPQHF.

This sequence joins TRBV3-1 and TRBJ2-3; TRBD2 matches 10 bases. The CDR3 is made up of 16 amino acids. The germline V gene has CDR1 LGHDT and CDR2 YNNKEL (reference sequence). The V and J ends lost 3 bases and 2 bases, in that order; junction bases with no gene match: 5. CDR3 bases: TGTGCCAGCAGCCAGATAGCGGGAGGTCACACAGATACGCAGTATTTT. It is translated as CASSQIAGGHTDTQYF.

This chain links TRBV30 with TRBJ2-1; tentative D call: TRBD1 (6 bases). Trimming shortened V by 0 bases and J by 3 bases, and 12 bases separated the two germline ends. The V gene's germline CDR1 is GTSNPN and CDR2 SVGIG (reference sequence). The CDR3 contains 15 residues. The CDR3 DNA reads as TGTGCCTGGAGTGTAGGGCAGGGGATCTACAATGAGCAGTTCTTC. Translated, it gives CAWSVGQGIYNEQFF.

The V and J genes are TRBV5-1 and TRBJ2-3, with no clear D. Germline CDR1 reads SGHRS; CDR2 reads YFSETQ. The ends were cut back, 0 bases at V and 5 bases at J, with 10 bases in the middle. The length of the CDR3 is 14 residues. This CDR3 is CASSLAVGLDTQYF. Written as DNA, the CDR3 is TGCGCCAGCAGCTTGGCCGTAGGTTTAGATACGCAGTATTTT. Full variable domain (outside the CDR3, taken from reference TRBV5-1 and TRBJ2-3): KAGVTQTPRYLIKTRGQQVTLSCSPISGHRSVSWYQQTPGQGLQFLFEYFSETQRNKGNFPGRFSGRQFSNSRSEMNVSTLELGDSALYLCASSLAVGLDTQYFGPGTRLTVL.

This clonotype appeared a few times. The CDR3, as DNA: TGTGCCTGGAGATGGGGGGAAAAACTGTTTTTT. Translation: CAWRWGEKLFF. The chain combines TRBV30 with TRBJ1-4, with D possibly TRBD1 on 5 matching bases. V lost 3 bases, J lost 8 bases, and 7 bases lay in between. CDR1 is GTSNPN, CDR2 SVGIG, per germline (reference sequence). The CDR3 has 11 residues.

This clonotype appeared many times. V gene TRBV28 combines with J gene TRBJ1-5; no definite D call. Germline CDR1 reads MDHEN; CDR2 reads SYDVKM. This CDR3 comprises 17 residues. The V gene lost 6 bases and the J gene lost 1 base, with 19 bases spanning the gap. CDR3 protein: CASRSLVAGRSNQPQHF. The CDR3 nucleotides are TGTGCCAGCAGATCCCTGGTGGCGGGTAGGAGCAATCAGCCCCAGCATTTT. Complete variable domain (other parts from reference TRBV28 and TRBJ1-5): DVKVTQSSRYLVKRTGEKVFLECVQDMDHENMFWYRQDPGLGLRLIYFSYDVKMKEKGDIPEGYSVSREKKERFSLILESASTNQTSMYLCASRSLVAGRSNQPQHFGDGTRLSIL.

This clonotype was seen a few times. The rearrangement joins TRBV15 to TRBJ2-1; 9 nucleotides agree with TRBD2. Germline CDR1 is LNHNV and CDR2 is YYDKDF (reference sequence). J was trimmed by 4 bases and V by 1 base; bases with no gene match: 2. The CDR3 consists of 15 residues. CDR3 DNA: TGTGCCACCAGCAGAGTAGCGGGAGCTTACAATGAGCAGTTCTTC. Translation: CATSRVAGAYNEQFF.

V usage is TRBV11-2 and J usage is TRBJ2-1; D possibly corresponds to TRBD1 (6 bases). This CDR3 is built from 15 residues. V was cut by 0 bases and J by 3 bases, with 9 bases left in between. Germline CDR1 reads SGHAT; CDR2 reads FQNNGV. In nucleotides, the CDR3 is TGTGCCAGCAGCTTAGAGGGACAAAGCTACAATGAGCAGTTCTTC. It translates to CASSLEGQSYNEQFF.

The V and J genes are TRBV7-2 and TRBJ2-7; D is unclear. Germline V gene data show CDR1 as SGHTA and CDR2 as FQGNSA. The CDR3 loop spans 13 amino acids. V was trimmed by 5 bases and J by 8 bases, leaving 16 bases between them. The DNA of the CDR3 is TGTGCCAGCAGCCCTATACCGGACGCGAAGCAGTACGTC. Its translation: CASSPIPDAKQYV.